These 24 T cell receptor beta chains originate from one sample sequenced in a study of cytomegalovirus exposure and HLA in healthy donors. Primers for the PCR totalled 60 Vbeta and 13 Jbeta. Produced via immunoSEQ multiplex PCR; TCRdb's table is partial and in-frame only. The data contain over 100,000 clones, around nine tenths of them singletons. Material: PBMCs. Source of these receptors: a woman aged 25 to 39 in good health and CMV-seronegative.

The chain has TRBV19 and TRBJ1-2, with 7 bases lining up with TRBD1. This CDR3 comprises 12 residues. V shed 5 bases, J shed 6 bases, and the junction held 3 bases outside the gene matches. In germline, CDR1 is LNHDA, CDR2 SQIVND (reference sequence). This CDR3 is CASSDRAHGYTF. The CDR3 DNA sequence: TGTGCCAGTAGTGACAGGGCCCATGGCTACACCTTC. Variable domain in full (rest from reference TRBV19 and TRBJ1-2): DGGITQSPKYLFRKEGQNVTLSCEQNLNHDAMYWYRQDPGQGLRLIYYSQIVNDFQKGDIAEGYSVSREKKESFPLTVTSAQKNPTAFYLCASSDRAHGYTFGSGTRLTVV.

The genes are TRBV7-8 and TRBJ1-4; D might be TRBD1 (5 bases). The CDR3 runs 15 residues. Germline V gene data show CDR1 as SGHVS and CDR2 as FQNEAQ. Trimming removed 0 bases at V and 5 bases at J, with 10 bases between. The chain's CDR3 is CASSLAAGDNEKLFF. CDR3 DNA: TGTGCCAGCAGCTTAGCGGCGGGGGACAATGAAAAACTGTTTTTT.

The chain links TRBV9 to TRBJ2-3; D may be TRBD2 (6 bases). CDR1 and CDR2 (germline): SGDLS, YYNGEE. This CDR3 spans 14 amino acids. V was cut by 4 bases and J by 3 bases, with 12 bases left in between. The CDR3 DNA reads TGTGCCAGCAGCCCTCGGACTACGACAGATACGCAGTATTTT. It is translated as CASSPRTTTDTQYF.

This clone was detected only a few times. As DNA, the CDR3 is TGTGCCATCAGGGGGGACAGAGGAAACACCATATATTTT. Encoded protein: CAIRGDRGNTIYF. V and J are TRBV10-3 and TRBJ1-3; 7 bases map to TRBD1. With V trimmed by 6 bases and J by 4 bases, 3 bases remained unmatched. The CDR3 covers 13 residues. In germline, CDR1 is ENHRY, CDR2 SYGVKD.

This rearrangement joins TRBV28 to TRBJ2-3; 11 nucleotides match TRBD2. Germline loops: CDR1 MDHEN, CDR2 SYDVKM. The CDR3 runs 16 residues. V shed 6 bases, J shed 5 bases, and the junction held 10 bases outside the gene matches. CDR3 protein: CASRKRLAGFRDTQYF. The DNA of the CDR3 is TGTGCCAGCAGAAAAAGACTAGCGGGATTTAGAGATACGCAGTATTTT.

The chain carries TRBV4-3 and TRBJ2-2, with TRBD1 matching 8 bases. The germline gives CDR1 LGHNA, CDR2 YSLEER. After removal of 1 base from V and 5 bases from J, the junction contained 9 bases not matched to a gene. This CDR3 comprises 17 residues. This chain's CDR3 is CASSQGVAGGSTGELFF. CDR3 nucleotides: TGCGCCAGCAGCCAAGGGGTGGCAGGGGGCAGTACCGGGGAGCTGTTTTTT.

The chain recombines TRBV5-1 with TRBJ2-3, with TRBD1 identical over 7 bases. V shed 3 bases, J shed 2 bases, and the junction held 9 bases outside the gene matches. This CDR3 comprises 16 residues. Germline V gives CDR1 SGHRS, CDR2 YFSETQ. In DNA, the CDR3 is TGCGCCAGCAGCTCTGGACAGGTGGGGATCACAGATACGCAGTATTTT. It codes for CASSSGQVGITDTQYF.

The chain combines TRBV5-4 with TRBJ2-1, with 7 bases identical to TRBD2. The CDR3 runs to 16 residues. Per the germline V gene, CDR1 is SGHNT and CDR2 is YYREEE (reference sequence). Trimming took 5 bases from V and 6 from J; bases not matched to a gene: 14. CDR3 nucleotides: TGTGCCAGCAGGTGGACCGCTAGCGGAAGAACCAATGAGCAGTTCTTC. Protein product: CASRWTASGRTNEQFF.

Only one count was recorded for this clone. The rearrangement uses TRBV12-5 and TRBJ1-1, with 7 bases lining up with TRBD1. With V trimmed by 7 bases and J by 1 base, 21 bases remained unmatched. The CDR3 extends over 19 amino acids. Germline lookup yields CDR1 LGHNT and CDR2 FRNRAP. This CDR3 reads CASATPPTGTEEKNTEAFF. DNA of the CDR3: TGTGCTAGTGCTACACCTCCAACCGGGACAGAAGAAAAGAACACTGAAGCTTTCTTT.

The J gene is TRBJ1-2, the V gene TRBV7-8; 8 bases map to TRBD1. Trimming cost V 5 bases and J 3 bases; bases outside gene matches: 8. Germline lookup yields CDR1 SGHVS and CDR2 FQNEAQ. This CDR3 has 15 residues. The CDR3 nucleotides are TGTGCCAGCAGCCCAGGGACAGGCCAGTACTATGGCTACACCTTC. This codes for CASSPGTGQYYGYTF. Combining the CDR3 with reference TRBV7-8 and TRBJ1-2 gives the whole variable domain GAGVSQSPRYKVAKRGQDVALRCDPISGHVSLFWYQQALGQGPEFLTYFQNEAQLDKSGLPSDRFFAERPEGSVSTLKIQRTQQEDSAVYLCASSPGTGQYYGYTFGSGTRLTVV.

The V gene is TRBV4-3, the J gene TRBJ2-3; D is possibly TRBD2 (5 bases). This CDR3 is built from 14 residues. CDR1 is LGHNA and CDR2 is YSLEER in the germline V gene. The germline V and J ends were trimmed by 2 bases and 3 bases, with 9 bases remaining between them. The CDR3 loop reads CASSQTGLTDTQYF. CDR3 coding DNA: TGCGCCAGCAGCCAAACGGGGTTAACAGATACGCAGTATTTT.

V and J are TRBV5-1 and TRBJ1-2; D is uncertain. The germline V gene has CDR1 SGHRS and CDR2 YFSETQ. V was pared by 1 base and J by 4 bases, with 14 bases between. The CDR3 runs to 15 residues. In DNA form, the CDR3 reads TGCGCCAGCAGCTTGTCGGTGGAGGGCTTCTATGGCTACACCTTC. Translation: CASSLSVEGFYGYTF. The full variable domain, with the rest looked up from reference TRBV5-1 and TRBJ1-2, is KAGVTQTPRYLIKTRGQQVTLSCSPISGHRSVSWYQQTPGQGLQFLFEYFSETQRNKGNFPGRFSGRQFSNSRSEMNVSTLELGDSALYLCASSLSVEGFYGYTFGSGTRLTVV.

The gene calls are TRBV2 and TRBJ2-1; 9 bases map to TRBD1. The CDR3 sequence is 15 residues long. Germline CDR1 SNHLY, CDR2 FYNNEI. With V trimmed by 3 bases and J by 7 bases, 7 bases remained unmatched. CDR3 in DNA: TGTGCCAGCAGTGAGACAGGGGGTATCGGAAATGAGCAGTTCTTC. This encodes CASSETGGIGNEQFF.

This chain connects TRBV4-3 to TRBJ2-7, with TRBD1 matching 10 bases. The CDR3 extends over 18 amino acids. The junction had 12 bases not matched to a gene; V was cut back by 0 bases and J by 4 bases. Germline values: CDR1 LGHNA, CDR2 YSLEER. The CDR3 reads CASSQEVPPRQGAYEQYF. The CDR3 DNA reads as TGCGCCAGCAGCCAAGAAGTCCCCCCGAGACAGGGGGCTTACGAGCAGTACTTC.

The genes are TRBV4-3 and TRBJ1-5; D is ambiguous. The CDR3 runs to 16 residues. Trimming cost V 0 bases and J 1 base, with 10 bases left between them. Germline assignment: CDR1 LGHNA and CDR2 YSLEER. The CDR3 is CASSQDTGASNQPQHF. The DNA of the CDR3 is TGCGCCAGCAGCCAAGATACTGGAGCCAGCAATCAGCCCCAGCATTTT.

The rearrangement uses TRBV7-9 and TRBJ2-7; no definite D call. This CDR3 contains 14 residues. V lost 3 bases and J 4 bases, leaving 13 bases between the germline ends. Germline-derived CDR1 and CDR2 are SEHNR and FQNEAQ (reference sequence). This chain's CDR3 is CASSLGYSVYEQYF. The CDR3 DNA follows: TGTGCCAGCAGCTTGGGCTATTCGGTTTACGAGCAGTACTTC. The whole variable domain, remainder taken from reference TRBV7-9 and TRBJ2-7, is DTGVSQNPRHKITKRGQNVTFRCDPISEHNRLYWYRQTLGQGPEFLTYFQNEAQLEKSRLLSDRFSAERPKGSFSTLEIQRTEQGDSAMYLCASSLGYSVYEQYFGPGTRLTVT.

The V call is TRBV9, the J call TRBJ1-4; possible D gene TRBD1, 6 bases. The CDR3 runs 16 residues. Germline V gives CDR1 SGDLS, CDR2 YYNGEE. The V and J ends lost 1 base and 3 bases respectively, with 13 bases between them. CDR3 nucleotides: TGTGCCAGCAGCGTAAACCGGGACACCTCTAATGAAAAACTGTTTTTT. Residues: CASSVNRDTSNEKLFF.

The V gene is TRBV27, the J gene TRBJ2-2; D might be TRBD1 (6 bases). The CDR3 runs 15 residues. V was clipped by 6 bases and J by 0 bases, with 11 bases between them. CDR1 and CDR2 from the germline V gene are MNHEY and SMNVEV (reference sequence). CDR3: CASRGWDTNTGELFF. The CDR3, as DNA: TGTGCCAGCAGGGGGTGGGACACGAACACCGGGGAGCTGTTTTTT.

CDR3 sequence reads: CASSEQGLSNQPQHF. CDR3 bases: TGTGCCAGCAGTGAACAGGGACTTAGCAATCAGCCCCAGCATTTT. This chain links TRBV2 with TRBJ1-5; D perhaps matches TRBD1 (5 bases). Germline lookup yields CDR1 SNHLY and CDR2 FYNNEI. This CDR3 is built from 15 residues. V was clipped by 2 bases and J by 0 bases, with 8 bases between them.

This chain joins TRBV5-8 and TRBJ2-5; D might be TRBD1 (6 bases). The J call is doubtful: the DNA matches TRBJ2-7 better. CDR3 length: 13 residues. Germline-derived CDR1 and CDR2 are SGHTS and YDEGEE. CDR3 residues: CASSVQGRDEQYF. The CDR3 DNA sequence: TGTGCCAGCAGCGTACAGGGTCGGGACGAGCAGTACTTC.

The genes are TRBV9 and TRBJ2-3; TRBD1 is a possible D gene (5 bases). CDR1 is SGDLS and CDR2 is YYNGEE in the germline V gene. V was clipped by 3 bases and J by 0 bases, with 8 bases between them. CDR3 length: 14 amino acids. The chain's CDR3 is CASSGGSSTDTQYF. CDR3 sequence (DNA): TGTGCCAGCAGCGGGGGCAGTAGCACAGATACGCAGTATTTT.

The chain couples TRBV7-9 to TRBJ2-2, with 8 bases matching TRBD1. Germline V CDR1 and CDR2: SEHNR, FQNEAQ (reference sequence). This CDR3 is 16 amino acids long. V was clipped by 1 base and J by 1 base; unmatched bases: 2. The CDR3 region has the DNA TGTGCCAGCAGCTTAGGGACAGGGTTGAACACCGGGGAGCTGTTTTTT. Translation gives CASSLGTGLNTGELFF. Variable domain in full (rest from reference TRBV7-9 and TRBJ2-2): DTGVSQNPRHKITKRGQNVTFRCDPISEHNRLYWYRQTLGQGPEFLTYFQNEAQLEKSRLLSDRFSAERPKGSFSTLEIQRTEQGDSAMYLCASSLGTGLNTGELFFGEGSRLTVL.

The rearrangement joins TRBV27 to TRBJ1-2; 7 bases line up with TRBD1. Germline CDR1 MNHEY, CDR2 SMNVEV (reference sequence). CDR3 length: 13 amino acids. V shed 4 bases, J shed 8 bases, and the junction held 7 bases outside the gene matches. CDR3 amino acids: CASSSETGFGYTF. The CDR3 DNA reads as TGTGCCAGCAGTTCGGAGACAGGGTTCGGCTACACCTTC.

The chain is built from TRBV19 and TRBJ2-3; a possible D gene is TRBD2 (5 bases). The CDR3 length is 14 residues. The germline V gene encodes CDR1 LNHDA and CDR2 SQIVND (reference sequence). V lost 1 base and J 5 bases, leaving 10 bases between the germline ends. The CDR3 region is CASSIVSGKDTQYF. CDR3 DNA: TGTGCCAGTAGTATAGTATCGGGGAAAGATACGCAGTATTTT. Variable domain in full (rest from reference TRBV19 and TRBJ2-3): DGGITQSPKYLFRKEGQNVTLSCEQNLNHDAMYWYRQDPGQGLRLIYYSQIVNDFQKGDIAEGYSVSREKKESFPLTVTSAQKNPTAFYLCASSIVSGKDTQYFGPGTRLTVL.